The clone carrying this T cell receptor beta chain was seen only a few times. Its cognate antigen is unknown. This sample is part of a study of metastatic and nonmetastatic thyroid tumors. Study-wide findings and caveats: Reported TCR beta diversity, measured in blood and tumor, was significantly higher for malignant thyroid tumors than for benign nodules.

No treatment of any kind had been given to any patient before thyroid surgery. MiXCR re-clonotyped the PCR reads for TCRdb. The table lists about 5,800 clones, around a third of them singletons. V trimming: 10 bases; J trimming: 2 bases; junction bases outside the gene matches: 6. Per the germline V gene, CDR1 is MNHNS and CDR2 is SASEGT. The CDR3 has 13 amino acids. The sequence was collected from a male donor with papillary thyroid cancer or a benign thyroid nodule (not recorded which). Some clones in this sample may be carry-over from other donors' samples. The sequencing input was adjacent normal tissue. The chain carries TRBV6-1 and TRBJ2-3; 7 bases agree with TRBD1. Here the CDR3 reads CATGGHNTDTQYF. Here the CDR3 DNA reads TGTGCCACAGGGGGACATAACACAGATACGCAGTATTTT.